These 19 T cell receptor beta chains were sequenced from one sample in a study of T cell clonality in common variable immunodeficiency. Study-level points and caveats: In common variable immunodeficiency, TCR beta chains reportedly carried fewer deletions and N-nucleotide insertions.

Assay: immunoSEQ multiplex PCR; the TCRdb copy retains only in-frame clones and omits some. This sample has about 26,000 clones, each found more than once. What these receptors recognize is not known. Sequenced input: peripheral blood mononuclear cells. The receptors were gathered from a human donor with common variable immunodeficiency.

This clone was counted many times. The CDR3 end is not reached by the read, which stops 3 residues before it; the germline J gene fills it in. The chain couples TRBV2 to TRBJ2-3; no clear D gene. Trimming cost V 5 bases and J 2 bases, with 8 bases left between them. CDR1 and CDR2 (germline): SNHLY, FYNNEI. The CDR3 totals 13 residues. CDR3 protein: CASSSRLTDTQYF. Partial CDR3 DNA: TGTGCCAGCAGTTCCCGTCTCACAGATACG.

There are many counts of this clone. The CDR3 end lies 3 residues beyond the end of the read and is filled in from the germline J gene. V is TRBV6-2 or TRBV6-3 and J is TRBJ1-2; D unresolved. V lost 8 bases and J lost 2, with 9 bases in between. The CDR3 sequence is 12 residues long. The germline V gene encodes CDR1 MNHEY and CDR2 SVGEGT. The sequenced CDR3 bases are TGTGCCAGCTCTCAGTACAACTATGGC. Translated: CASSQYNYG. The entire CDR3 reads CASSQYNYGYTF.

This clone came up many times. The read falls 3 residues short of the CDR3 end, and the missing part is taken from the germline J gene. The chain uses TRBV7-2 and TRBJ2-3; D remains unclear. The CDR3 spans 12 residues. Germline V gives CDR1 SGHTA, CDR2 FQGNSA. V shed 5 bases and J shed 7 bases, with 10 bases lying between them. The CDR3 DNA, read in part, is TGTGCCAGCAGCATTCAGGAATATACG. This codes for CASSIQEYT. The complete CDR3 protein is CASSIQEYTQYF.

About this clone itself: Read coverage stops 3 residues before the CDR3 terminus; the germline J gene supplies the remainder. V gene TRBV7-3 combines with J gene TRBJ2-3, with 8 bases that match TRBD2. J gave up 6 bases and V 7 bases, and 12 bases lay outside the gene matches. The germline gives CDR1 SGHTA, CDR2 FQGTGA. The CDR3 sequence is 15 residues long. Incomplete CDR3 DNA: TGTGCCAGCACCGCCGGGGGGGGAGAGTACGATACG. Translated: CASTAGGGEYDT. In full, the CDR3 reads CASTAGGGEYDTQYF.

This clone was seen ten or more times. The read falls 3 residues short of the CDR3 end, and the missing part is taken from the germline J gene. The J gene is TRBJ1-1, the V gene TRBV5-1; D is ambiguous. The germline gives CDR1 SGHRS, CDR2 YFSETQ. Trimming left V 0 bases short and J 1 base short, with 10 bases between. The CDR3 is 15 amino acids. CDR3: CASSLGHAGNTEAFF. The part of the CDR3 DNA that was read is TGCGCCAGCAGCTTGGGTCACGCAGGGAACACTGAA.

This clone was seen many times. The read ends 3 residues early relative to the CDR3; the germline J gene fills the gap. The genes are TRBV19 and TRBJ1-2; a possible D gene is TRBD1 (5 bases). Deletions cut 6 bases from V and 3 bases from J, with 14 bases between. This CDR3 spans 14 amino acids. Germline V gives CDR1 LNHDA, CDR2 SQIVND (reference sequence). This CDR3 reads CASRPGEVDYGYTF. The CDR3 DNA, read in part, is TGTGCCAGTAGACCGGGGGAAGTCGACTATGGC.

At least ten counts were recorded for this clone. The CDR3 end falls 3 residues outside the read, so it is completed with the germline J gene. V is TRBV20-1 and J is TRBJ2-2; 7 bases agree with TRBD1. There are 15 residues in the CDR3. V dropped 2 bases and J dropped 0; count of bases not matched to a gene: 3. Germline CDR1 DFQATT, CDR2 SNEGSKA (reference sequence). The sequenced CDR3 bases are TGCAGTGCTAGAAAACAGGGGACGAACACCGGGGAG. Its protein product is CSARKQGTNTGE. The CDR3 in full is CSARKQGTNTGELFF.

In the case of this clone: A read error may explain this, as a much larger clone is one base away. The read ends 3 residues before the CDR3 terminus; that terminus is restored from the germline J gene. V usage is TRBV19 and J usage is TRBJ2-1; 14 bases align to TRBD2. From germline, CDR1 is LNHDA and CDR2 SQIVND (reference sequence). The CDR3 extends over 17 amino acids. The ends lost 7 bases at V and 3 bases at J; junction bases unmatched: 8. The part of the CDR3 DNA that was read is TGTGCCAGTAAGGGACTAGCGGGGGCCCTCTTCTACAATGAG. The encoded protein is CASKGLAGALFYNE. The complete CDR3 sequence is CASKGLAGALFYNEQFF.

The table lists this clone with many counts. The DNA read from the CDR3 is TGTGCCAGTCAGACAGGGAAA. Translated, it gives CASQTGK. The full CDR3 protein reads CASQTGKLFF. The J gene is TRBJ1-4, the V gene TRBV2, with 7 bases that match TRBD1. The read ends 3 residues before the CDR3 terminus; that terminus is restored from the germline J gene. CDR3 length: 10 residues. Germline assignment: CDR1 SNHLY and CDR2 FYNNEI.

As concerns this clone: The read comes to an end 3 residues before the CDR3 does, leaving the germline J gene to fill in the end. This chain connects TRBV19 to TRBJ2-7; weak D call: TRBD1 (6 bases). CDR1 and CDR2 (germline): LNHDA, SQIVND (reference sequence). The CDR3 is 15 residues long. V lost 1 base to trimming and J lost 5 bases, with 15 bases between them. CDR3 region: CASSIVGAGANEQYF. Incomplete CDR3 DNA: TGTGCCAGTAGTATAGTGGGAGCAGGGGCCAACGAG. Using reference TRBV19 and TRBJ2-7 for the parts outside the CDR3, the full variable domain is DGGITQSPKYLFRKEGQNVTLSCEQNLNHDAMYWYRQDPGQGLRLIYYSQIVNDFQKGDIAEGYSVSREKKESFPLTVTSAQKNPTAFYLCASSIVGAGANEQYFGPGTRLTVT.

This clone has just a few counts. The CDR3 end falls 3 residues outside the read, so it is completed with the germline J gene. The chain has TRBV30 and TRBJ2-2; 8 positions match TRBD1. Looked up from germline, CDR1 is GTSNPN and CDR2 is SVGIG (reference sequence). The CDR3 is made up of 14 amino acids. V lost 8 bases and J lost 5; bases outside the gene matches: 10. CDR3 loop: CAGKQGAVTGELFF. CDR3 DNA, as far as it was read: TGTGCCGGCAAGCAGGGGGCCGTAACCGGGGAG.

This clone was recorded at least ten times. The read ends 3 residues early relative to the CDR3; the germline J gene fills the gap. This chain connects TRBV19 to TRBJ1-4; the D gene is possibly TRBD1 (6 bases). This CDR3 spans 13 amino acids. Trimming took 9 bases from V and 8 from J, leaving 16 bases between them. CDR1 and CDR2 (germline): LNHDA, SQIVND (reference sequence). The sequenced part of the CDR3 DNA is TGTGCCAGCCAGAATCCGGGACACGAAAAA. Its translation is CASQNPGHEK. The whole CDR3 is CASQNPGHEKLFF.

This clone has ten or more counts. The DNA ends 3 residues before the CDR3 does, and the rest of the CDR3 is filled in from the germline J gene. V and J are TRBV20-1 and TRBJ1-2; D is unresolved. The germline gives CDR1 DFQATT, CDR2 SNEGSKA (reference sequence). The CDR3 has 15 amino acids. CDR3 in amino acids: CSAHLLRAYHRGYTF. Partial CDR3 DNA: TGCAGTGCTCACCTTCTCCGAGCTTATCACCGCGGC.

With respect to this clone: Coverage ceases 3 residues before the CDR3 finishes, and the germline J gene fills in the end. The chain employs TRBV6-2 or TRBV6-3 and TRBJ2-1, with 9 bases identical to TRBD2. Trimming took 2 bases from V and 6 from J; bases not matched to a gene: 11. Germline-derived CDR1 and CDR2 are MNHEY and SVGEGT. This CDR3 comprises 17 residues. The part of the CDR3 DNA that was read is TGTGCCAGCAGTTACCGCATCCCGGGACTAGCATTCAATGAG. It encodes CASSYRIPGLAFNE. In full, the CDR3 is CASSYRIPGLAFNEQFF.

This clone was detected ten times or more. Read data end 3 residues before the CDR3 end; the end is taken from the germline J gene. The rearrangement links TRBV2 to TRBJ2-3; D is unclear. V shed 8 bases and J shed 6 bases, with 15 bases lying between them. Germline values: CDR1 SNHLY, CDR2 FYNNEI. The CDR3 runs to 13 residues. CDR3 DNA (partial): TGTGCCAGCGGATCCGAAGCAGCGGATACG. It yields the protein CASGSEAADT. The CDR3 in full is CASGSEAADTQYF.

This clone was recorded many times. The read finishes 3 residues shy of the CDR3 end, and the germline J gene is used to complete it. V is TRBV7-3 and J is TRBJ2-1, with D tentatively TRBD2 (6 bases). Germline V gene data show CDR1 as SGHTA and CDR2 as FQGTGA. CDR3 length: 16 amino acids. V shed 5 bases and J shed 1 base, with 15 bases lying between them. The CDR3 bases that were read are TGTGCCAGCAGCCTTTACAGCGGGCTTTCCTACAATGAG. Its translation is CASSLYSGLSYNE. From start to end, the CDR3 is CASSLYSGLSYNEQFF.

This clone was found many times. The CDR3 end lies 3 residues beyond the end of the read and is filled in from the germline J gene. The gene calls are TRBV5-1 and TRBJ1-4, with D possibly being TRBD1 (6 bases). The CDR3 length is 17 residues. V was clipped by 4 bases and J by 0 bases, with 16 bases between them. Germline V lookup: CDR1 SGHRS, CDR2 YFSETQ. The chain's CDR3 is CASSPSDRSSTNEKLFF. The CDR3 DNA, read in part, is TGCGCCAGCAGCCCCAGTGACAGGAGCTCAACTAATGAAAAA. Full variable domain (rest looked up from reference TRBV5-1 and TRBJ1-4): KAGVTQTPRYLIKTRGQQVTLSCSPISGHRSVSWYQQTPGQGLQFLFEYFSETQRNKGNFPGRFSGRQFSNSRSEMNVSTLELGDSALYLCASSPSDRSSTNEKLFFGSGTQLSVL.

Regarding this clone: The DNA ends 3 residues before the CDR3 does, and the rest of the CDR3 is filled in from the germline J gene. V usage is TRBV5-1 and J usage is TRBJ2-7; 7 bases match TRBD2. The CDR3 has 15 amino acids. Germline V gene sequence: CDR1 SGHRS, CDR2 YFSETQ. After removal of 0 bases from V and 1 base from J, the junction contained 4 bases not matched to a gene. CDR3 loop: CASSLGGGGSYEQYF. The CDR3 bases that were read are TGCGCCAGCAGCTTGGGTGGGGGGGGGTCCTACGAG.

This clone came up many times. Read coverage stops 3 residues before the CDR3 terminus; the germline J gene supplies the remainder. The chain uses TRBV28 and TRBJ2-3, with 12 bases aligning to TRBD2. The CDR3 is 15 amino acids. CDR1 is MDHEN, CDR2 SYDVKM, per germline. Germline trimming cut 5 bases from V and 3 bases from J; bases unmatched to any gene: 3. The CDR3 spells CASSPLAGGTDTQYF. The covered CDR3 bases are TGTGCCAGCAGTCCCCTAGCGGGAGGGACAGATACG.